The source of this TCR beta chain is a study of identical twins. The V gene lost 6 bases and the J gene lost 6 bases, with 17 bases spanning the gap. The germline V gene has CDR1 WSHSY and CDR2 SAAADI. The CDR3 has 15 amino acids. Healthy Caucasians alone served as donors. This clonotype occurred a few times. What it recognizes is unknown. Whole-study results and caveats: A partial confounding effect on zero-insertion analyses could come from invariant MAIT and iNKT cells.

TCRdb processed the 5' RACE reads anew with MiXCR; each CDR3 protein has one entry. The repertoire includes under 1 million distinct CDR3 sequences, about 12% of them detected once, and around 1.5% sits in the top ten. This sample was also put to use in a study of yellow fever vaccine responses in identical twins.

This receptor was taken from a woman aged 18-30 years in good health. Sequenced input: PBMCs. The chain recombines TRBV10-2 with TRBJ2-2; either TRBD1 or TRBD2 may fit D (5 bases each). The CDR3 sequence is CASRGDPNLPGELFF. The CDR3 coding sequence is TGCGCCAGCAGGGGGGACCCAAACCTACCCGGGGAGCTGTTTTTT.